A selection of T cell receptor beta chains follows, all from one sample in a study of T cell repertoires in cytomegalovirus infection. Via MiXCR, TCRdb re-called the reads, giving one row per CDR3 protein. This sample has approximately 100,000 distinct CDR3 sequences, with about 22% found just once. The sequenced material came from CD8+ T cells from PBMCs. The source of these receptors is a human donor in good health (CMV status not recorded). Some clones in this sample may be carry-over from other donors' samples. The conserved cysteine and the conserved F or W are not part of the CDR3 here.

J gene | V gene | CDR3 length | CDR3 protein
TRBJ2-1 | TRBV28 | 17 | ASSLIRAGGEGPYNEQF
TRBJ1-5 | TRBV4-1 | 11 | ASSESLPQPQH
TRBJ1-2 | TRBV28 | 12 | ASSPRTENYGYT
TRBJ1-2 | TRBV29-1 | 10 | SADREIYGYT
TRBJ2-1 | TRBV10-2 | 12 | ASTLAEAYNEQF
TRBJ2-6 | TRBV11-2 | 14 | ASSPDRVLGANVLT
TRBJ2-1 | TRBV12-3/TRBV12-4 | 13 | ASRMSGTDDNEQF
TRBJ1-5 | TRBV19 | 12 | ASSIAGSNQPQH
TRBJ1-1 | TRBV4-3 | 13 | ASSEAATWNTEAF
TRBJ2-7 | TRBV20-1 | 12 | SARVTSGTYEQY
TRBJ2-7 | TRBV20-1 | 13 | SARVLRTAGYEQY
TRBJ2-1 | TRBV9 | 9 | ASSVRGEQF
TRBJ1-2 | TRBV29-1 | 11 | SSRTGPGDGYT
TRBJ2-5 | TRBV7-2 | 11 | ASSLKTGETQY
TRBJ2-3 | TRBV7-2 | 14 | ASSLVEGLPTDTQY
TRBJ1-5 | TRBV7-8 | 17 | ASSSPRGQGQYSNQPQH
TRBJ1-6 | TRBV6-2/TRBV6-3 | 15 | ASSQPQGEAYNSPLH
TRBJ2-1 | TRBV6-2/TRBV6-3 | 15 | ASSYSRQGGGNNEQF
TRBJ2-1 | TRBV14 | 10 | ASSQPRNEQF
TRBJ1-5 | TRBV7-2 | 13 | ASSSAIGVNQPQH
TRBJ2-7 | TRBV19 | 12 | ASSMGTGSAEQY
TRBJ1-5 | TRBV19 | 14 | ASSTGTRKSNQPQH
TRBJ1-2 | TRBV4-3 | 15 | ASSQDRAGGSNYGYT
TRBJ2-6 | TRBV10-3 | 13 | AISGEETGANVLT
TRBJ2-7 | TRBV7-9 | 12 | ASSSGTSWYEQY
TRBJ2-4 | TRBV5-1 | 16 | ASSLPGGEGLSKNIQY
TRBJ2-3 | TRBV11-2 | 15 | ASSWDRGSGRADTQY
TRBJ1-1 | TRBV7-9 | 10 | ASSHPDPEAF
TRBJ2-7 | TRBV4-2 | 14 | ASSQEESSGAYEQY
TRBJ2-1 | TRBV28 | 13 | ASSSTLVKGNEQF
TRBJ2-5 | TRBV7-9 | 14 | ASSPILRQDQETQY
TRBJ1-1 | TRBV7-2 | 13 | ASSLQRSKRTEAF
TRBJ2-1 | TRBV7-6 | 15 | ASSLAPGAGEWNEQF
TRBJ2-1 | TRBV7-7 | 13 | ASSLGDSSYNEQF
TRBJ2-7 | TRBV19 | 12 | ASSILSGNREQY
TRBJ2-1 | TRBV10-2 | 13 | ASRLAGGPGNEQF
TRBJ1-1 | TRBV7-9 | 12 | ASSSGGTNTEAF
TRBJ2-1 | TRBV3-1 | 13 | ASSQGTEGYNEQF
TRBJ2-1 | TRBV7-3 | 13 | ASSSTSGEYNEQF
TRBJ1-2 | TRBV20-1 | 12 | SARDLGQDYGYT
TRBJ1-1 | TRBV19 | 11 | ASTRDRVTEAF
TRBJ1-5 | TRBV7-2 | 15 | ASSPRQGSLGNQPQH
TRBJ2-7 | TRBV30 | 9 | AWMGSYEQY
TRBJ2-2 | TRBV4-3 | 14 | ASSPTTGDNTGELF
TRBJ2-6 | TRBV2 | 15 | ASSEARYPSGANVLT
TRBJ2-7 | TRBV2 | 13 | ASKPEGQGAYEQY
TRBJ1-5 | TRBV29-1 | 11 | SVTGGSNQPQH
TRBJ2-1 | TRBV12-3/TRBV12-4 | 14 | ASSSLLAGGYNEQF
TRBJ1-6 | TRBV28 | 11 | ASRRQVYSPLH
TRBJ2-7 | TRBV29-1 | 11 | SVETGVDYEQY
TRBJ1-6 | TRBV7-2 | 14 | ASSLGVGGGYSPLH
TRBJ2-5 | TRBV20-1 | 8 | SAREETQY